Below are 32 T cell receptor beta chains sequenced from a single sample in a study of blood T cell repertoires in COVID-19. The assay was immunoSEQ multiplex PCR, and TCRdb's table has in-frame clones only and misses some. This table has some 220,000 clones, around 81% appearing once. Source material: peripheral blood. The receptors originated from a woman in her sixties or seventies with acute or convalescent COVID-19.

The CDR3 sequence: CASGRDSFYEQYF. CDR3 nucleotides: TGTGCCAGCGGGCGGGACAGTTTCTACGAGCAGTACTTC. This chain connects TRBV27 to TRBJ2-7; perhaps TRBD1 as D (7 bases). CDR1 MNHEY and CDR2 SMNVEV come from the germline V gene (reference sequence). Trimming took 8 bases from V and 3 from J, leaving 14 bases between them. This CDR3 contains 13 residues.

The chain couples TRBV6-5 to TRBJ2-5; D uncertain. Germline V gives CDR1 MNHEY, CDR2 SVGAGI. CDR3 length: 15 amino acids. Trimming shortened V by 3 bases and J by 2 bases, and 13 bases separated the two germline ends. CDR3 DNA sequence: TGTGCCAGCAGTTATTCCCCCGACTTTCAAGAGACCCAGTACTTC. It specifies CASSYSPDFQETQYF.

CDR3 loop: CASSYGFSGDYGYTF. CDR3 in DNA: TGTGCCAGCAGTTACGGGTTTTCAGGGGATTATGGCTACACCTTC. The V gene is TRBV6-5, the J gene TRBJ1-2; D is possibly TRBD1 (6 bases). The CDR3 totals 15 residues. The V gene lost 2 bases and the J gene lost 5 bases, with 15 bases spanning the gap. Germline V gene data show CDR1 as MNHEY and CDR2 as SVGAGI.

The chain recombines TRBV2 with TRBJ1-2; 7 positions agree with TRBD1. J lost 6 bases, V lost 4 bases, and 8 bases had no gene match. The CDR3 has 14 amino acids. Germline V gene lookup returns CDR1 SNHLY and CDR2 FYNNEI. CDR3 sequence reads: CASSVIQGRDGYTF. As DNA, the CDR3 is TGTGCCAGCAGTGTTATACAGGGGCGGGATGGCTACACCTTC. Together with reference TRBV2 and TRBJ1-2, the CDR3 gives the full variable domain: EPEVTQTPSHQVTQMGQEVILRCVPISNHLYFYWYRQILGQKVEFLVSFYNNEISEKSEIFDDQFSVERPDGSNFTLKIRSTKLEDSAMYFCASSVIQGRDGYTFGSGTRLTVV.

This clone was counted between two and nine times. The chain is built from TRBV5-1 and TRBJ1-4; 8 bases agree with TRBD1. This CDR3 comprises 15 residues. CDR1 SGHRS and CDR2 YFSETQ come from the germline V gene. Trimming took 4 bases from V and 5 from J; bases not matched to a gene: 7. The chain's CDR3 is CASSIPGTGNEKLFF. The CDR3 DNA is TGCGCCAGCAGCATTCCAGGGACAGGCAATGAAAAACTGTTTTTT.

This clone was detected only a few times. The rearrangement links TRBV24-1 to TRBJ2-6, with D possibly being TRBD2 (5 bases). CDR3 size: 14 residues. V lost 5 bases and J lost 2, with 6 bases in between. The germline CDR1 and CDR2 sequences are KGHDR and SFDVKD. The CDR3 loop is CATSAGTGANVLTF. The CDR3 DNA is TGTGCCACCAGTGCCGGGACTGGGGCCAACGTCCTGACTTTC.

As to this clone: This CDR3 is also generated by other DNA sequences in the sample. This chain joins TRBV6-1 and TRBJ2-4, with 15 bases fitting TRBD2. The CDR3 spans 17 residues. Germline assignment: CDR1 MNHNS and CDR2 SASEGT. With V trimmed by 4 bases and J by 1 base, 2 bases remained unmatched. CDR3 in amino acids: CASSAGTSGGAKNIQYF. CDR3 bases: TGTGCCAGCAGTGCCGGGACTAGCGGGGGGGCCAAAAACATTCAGTACTTC.

CDR3 in amino acids: CASSHAGQGAYEQYF. The CDR3 nucleotides are TGCGCCAGCAGCCATGCCGGACAGGGGGCGTACGAGCAGTACTTC. The chain joins TRBV5-1 to TRBJ2-7; 11 nucleotides agree with TRBD1. The CDR3 is 15 amino acids. Germline V lookup: CDR1 SGHRS, CDR2 YFSETQ. Losses at the gene ends were 4 bases for V and 4 bases for J; bases not matched to a gene: 7.

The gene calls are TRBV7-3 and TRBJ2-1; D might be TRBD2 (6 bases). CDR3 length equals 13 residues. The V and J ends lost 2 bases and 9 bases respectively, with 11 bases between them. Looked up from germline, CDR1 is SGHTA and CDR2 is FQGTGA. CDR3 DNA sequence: TGTGCCAGCAGCTTAGGCCTAGCGCGTGAGCAGTTCTTC. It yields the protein CASSLGLAREQFF. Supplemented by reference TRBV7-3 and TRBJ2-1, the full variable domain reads GAGVSQTPSNKVTEKGKYVELRCDPISGHTALYWYRQSLGQGPEFLIYFQGTGAADDSGLPNDRFFAVRPEGSVSTLKIQRTERGDSAVYLCASSLGLAREQFFGPGTRLTVL.

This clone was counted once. As DNA, the CDR3 is TGTGCCAGCAGCTTAGTACGACAGGAGCGAGATACGCAGTATTTT. It encodes CASSLVRQERDTQYF. This sequence joins TRBV7-3 and TRBJ2-3, with D possibly being TRBD1 (6 bases). The V gene's germline CDR1 is SGHTA and CDR2 FQGTGA. Trimming removed 2 bases at V and 5 bases at J, with 14 bases between. This CDR3 contains 15 residues.

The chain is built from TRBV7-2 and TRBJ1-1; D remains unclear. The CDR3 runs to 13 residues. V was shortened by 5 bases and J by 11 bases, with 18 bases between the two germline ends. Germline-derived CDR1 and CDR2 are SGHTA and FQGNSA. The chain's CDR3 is CASSLPGPREAFF. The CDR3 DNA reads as TGTGCCAGCAGCCTGCCCGGGCCGAGGGAGGCTTTCTTT.

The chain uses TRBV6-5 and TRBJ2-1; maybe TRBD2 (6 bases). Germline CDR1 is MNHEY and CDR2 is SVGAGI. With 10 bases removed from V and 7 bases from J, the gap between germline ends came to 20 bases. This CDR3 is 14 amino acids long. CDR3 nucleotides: TGTGCCACCTTAGACTCAGGCCGGGGGAATGAGCAGTTCTTC. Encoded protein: CATLDSGRGNEQFF.

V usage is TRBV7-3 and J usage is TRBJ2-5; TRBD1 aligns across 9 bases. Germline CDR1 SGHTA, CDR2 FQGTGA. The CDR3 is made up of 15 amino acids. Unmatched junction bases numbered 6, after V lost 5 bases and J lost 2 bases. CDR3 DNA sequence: TGTGCCAGCAGCCGGGGGACAGGGCGACAAGAGACCCAGTACTTC. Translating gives CASSRGTGRQETQYF.

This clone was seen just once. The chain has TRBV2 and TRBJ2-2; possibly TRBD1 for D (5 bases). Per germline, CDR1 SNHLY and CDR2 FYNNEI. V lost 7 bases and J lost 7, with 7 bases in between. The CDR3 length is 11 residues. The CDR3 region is CASMQGGELFF. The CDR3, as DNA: TGTGCCAGCATGCAGGGCGGGGAGCTGTTTTTT.

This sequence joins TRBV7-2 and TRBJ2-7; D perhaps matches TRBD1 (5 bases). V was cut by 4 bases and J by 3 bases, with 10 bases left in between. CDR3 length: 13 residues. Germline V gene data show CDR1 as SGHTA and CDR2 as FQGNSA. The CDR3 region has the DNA TGTGCCAGCAGCTCAGGGATACTCTACGAGCAGTACTTC. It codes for CASSSGILYEQYF.

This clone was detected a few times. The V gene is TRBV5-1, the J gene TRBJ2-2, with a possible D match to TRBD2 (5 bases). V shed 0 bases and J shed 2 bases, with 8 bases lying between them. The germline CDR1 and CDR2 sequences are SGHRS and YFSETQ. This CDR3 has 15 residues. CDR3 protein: CASSLGGINTGELFF. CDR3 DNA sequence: TGCGCCAGCAGCTTGGGAGGGATTAACACCGGGGAGCTGTTTTTT.

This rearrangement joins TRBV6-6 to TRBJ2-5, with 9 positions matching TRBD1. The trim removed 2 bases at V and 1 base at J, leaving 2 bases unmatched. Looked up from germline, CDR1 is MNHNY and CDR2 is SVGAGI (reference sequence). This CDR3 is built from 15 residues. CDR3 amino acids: CASSYRQGGQETQYF. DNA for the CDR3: TGTGCCAGCAGTTACCGACAGGGGGGCCAAGAGACCCAGTACTTC.

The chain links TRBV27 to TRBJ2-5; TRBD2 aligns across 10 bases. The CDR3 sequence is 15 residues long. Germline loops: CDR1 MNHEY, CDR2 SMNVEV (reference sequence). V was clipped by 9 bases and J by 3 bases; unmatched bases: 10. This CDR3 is CASWASLAGEETQYF. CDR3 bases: TGTGCCAGTTGGGCGAGTCTAGCGGGGGAAGAGACCCAGTACTTC.

The CDR3 DNA sequence: TGTGCCAGCAGCGAGGGGGGGAGCTCCTACAATGAGCAGTTCTTC. Translation: CASSEGGSSYNEQFF. The chain links TRBV11-2 to TRBJ2-1, with a weak D call TRBD2 (7 bases). This CDR3 is 15 amino acids long. The germline V gene encodes CDR1 SGHAT and CDR2 FQNNGV. With 5 bases removed from V and 0 bases from J, the gap between germline ends came to 11 bases.

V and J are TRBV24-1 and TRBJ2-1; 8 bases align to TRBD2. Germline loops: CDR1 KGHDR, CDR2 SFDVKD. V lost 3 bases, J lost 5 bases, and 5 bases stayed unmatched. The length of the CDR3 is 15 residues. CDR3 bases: TGTGCCACCAGTGATCGTACTAGCGGTCACAATGAGCAGTTCTTC. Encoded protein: CATSDRTSGHNEQFF.

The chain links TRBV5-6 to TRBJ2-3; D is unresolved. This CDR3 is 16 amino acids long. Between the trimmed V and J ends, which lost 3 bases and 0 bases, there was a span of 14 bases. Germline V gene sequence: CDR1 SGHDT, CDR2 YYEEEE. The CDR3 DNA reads TGTGCCAGCAGCTCCCTATCCGGGTCTAGCACAGATACGCAGTATTTT. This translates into CASSSLSGSSTDTQYF.

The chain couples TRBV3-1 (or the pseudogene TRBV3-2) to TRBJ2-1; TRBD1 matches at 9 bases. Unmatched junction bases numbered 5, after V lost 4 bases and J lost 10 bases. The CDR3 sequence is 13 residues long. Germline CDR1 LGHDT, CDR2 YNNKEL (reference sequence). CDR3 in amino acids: CASSPQGAGEQFF. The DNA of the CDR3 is TGTGCCAGCAGCCCACAGGGGGCAGGCGAGCAGTTCTTC.

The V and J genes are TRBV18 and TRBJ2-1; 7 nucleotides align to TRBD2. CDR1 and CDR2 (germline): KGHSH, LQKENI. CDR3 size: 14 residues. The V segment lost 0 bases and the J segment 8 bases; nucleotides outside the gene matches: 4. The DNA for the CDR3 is TGTGCCAGCTCACCACCGGGCGGGGGTGATGAGCAGTTCTTC. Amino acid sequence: CASSPPGGGDEQFF. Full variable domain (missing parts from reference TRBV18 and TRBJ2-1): NAGVMQNPRHLVRRRGQEARLRCSPMKGHSHVYWYRQLPEEGLKFMVYLQKENIIDESGMPKERFSAEFPKEGPSILRIQQVVRGDSAAYFCASSPPGGGDEQFFGPGTRLTVL.

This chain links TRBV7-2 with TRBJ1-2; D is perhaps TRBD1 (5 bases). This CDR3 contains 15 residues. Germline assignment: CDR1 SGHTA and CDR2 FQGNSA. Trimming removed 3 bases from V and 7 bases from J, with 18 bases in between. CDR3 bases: TGTGCCAGCAGCTTTTCCGCCCCTGGACAAGGTGGCTACACCTTC. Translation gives CASSFSAPGQGGYTF.

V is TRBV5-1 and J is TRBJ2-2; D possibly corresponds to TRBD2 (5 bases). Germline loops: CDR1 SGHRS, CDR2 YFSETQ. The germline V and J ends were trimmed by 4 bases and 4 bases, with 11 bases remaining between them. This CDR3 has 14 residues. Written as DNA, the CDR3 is TGCGCCAGCAGCGCCGGACTTACCACCGGGGAGCTGTTTTTT. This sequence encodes CASSAGLTTGELFF.

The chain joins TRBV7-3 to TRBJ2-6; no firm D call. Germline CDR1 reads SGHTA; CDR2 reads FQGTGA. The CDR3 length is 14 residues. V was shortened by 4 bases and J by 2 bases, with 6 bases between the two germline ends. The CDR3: CASSSVPGANVLTF. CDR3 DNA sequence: TGTGCCAGCAGCTCCGTCCCTGGGGCCAACGTCCTGACTTTC.

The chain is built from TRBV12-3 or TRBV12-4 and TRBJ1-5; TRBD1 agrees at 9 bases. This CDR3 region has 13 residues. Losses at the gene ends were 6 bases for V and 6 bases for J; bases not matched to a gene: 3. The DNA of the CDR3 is TGTGCCAGCAGGGGACAGGGAGGTCAGCCCCAGCATTTT. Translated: CASRGQGGQPQHF.

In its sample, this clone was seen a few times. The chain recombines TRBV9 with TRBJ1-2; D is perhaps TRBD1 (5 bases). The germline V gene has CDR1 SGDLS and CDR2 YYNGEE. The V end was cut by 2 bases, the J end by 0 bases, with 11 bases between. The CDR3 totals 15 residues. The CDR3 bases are TGTGCCAGCAGCGTGTCGGTGACAGCTAACTATGGCTACACCTTC. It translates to CASSVSVTANYGYTF.

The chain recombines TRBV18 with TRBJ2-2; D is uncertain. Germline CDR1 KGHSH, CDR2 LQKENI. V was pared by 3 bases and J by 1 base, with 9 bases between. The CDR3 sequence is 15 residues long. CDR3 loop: CASSPTPENTGELFF. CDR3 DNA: TGTGCCAGCTCACCTACCCCAGAGAACACCGGGGAGCTGTTTTTT.

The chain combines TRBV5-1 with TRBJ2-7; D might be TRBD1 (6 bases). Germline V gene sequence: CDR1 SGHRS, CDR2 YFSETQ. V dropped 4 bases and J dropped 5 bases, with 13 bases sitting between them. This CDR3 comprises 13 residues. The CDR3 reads CASSTQGKDEQYF. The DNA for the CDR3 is TGCGCCAGCAGCACCCAGGGGAAGGACGAGCAGTACTTC.

CDR3 sequence (DNA): TGTGCCAGCAGCTCTAGCGGGGTGTACACAGATACGCAGTATTTT. Translating gives CASSSSGVYTDTQYF. The chain couples TRBV2 to TRBJ2-3; the match to TRBD2 covers 9 bases. Germline CDR1 reads SNHLY; CDR2 reads FYNNEI. V shed 6 bases and J 2 bases; nucleotides not matched to a gene: 6. This CDR3 has 15 amino acids.

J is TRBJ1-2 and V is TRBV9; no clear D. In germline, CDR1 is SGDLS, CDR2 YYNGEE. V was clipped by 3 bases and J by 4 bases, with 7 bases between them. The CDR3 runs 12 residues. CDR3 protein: CASSGRGYGYTF. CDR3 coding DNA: TGTGCCAGCAGCGGGAGAGGCTATGGCTACACCTTC.